This record looks at one T cell receptor beta chain sequence and its context. The antigen is not known. This sample is part of a study of T cell responses to AZD1222 COVID-19 vaccine. Study details: Second-dose intervals near 4 or 12 weeks were combined. Study results and limitations: Mostly white British, mostly female donors; authors suggested clonal diversity may be underestimated. Repertoires were collected only later (after the peak T cell response had occurred). Breadth and depth of Spike-specific TCRs rose after two AZD1222 doses.

Trimming took 4 bases from V and 5 from J; bases not matched to a gene: 11. The CDR3 consists of 16 residues. Germline values: CDR1 MNHNY, CDR2 SVGAGI (reference sequence). Profiled with immunoSEQ multiplex PCR; TCRdb holds only in-frame clones, not every one. The sample records 120,000 or so clones, approximately 92% being singletons. This TCR was sampled from an adult in good health. Sequenced here: peripheral blood, sampled on day 0 of AZD1222 vaccination. This chain joins TRBV6-6 and TRBJ1-1; 9 nucleotides match TRBD1. CDR3 DNA sequence: TGTGCCAGCAGTTCCCTCGGGACAGGGTCAGGAACTGAAGCTTTCTTT. It is translated as CASSSLGTGSGTEAFF.